Here is one T cell receptor beta chain with its context. TCRdb reanalysed the PCR reads using MiXCR and keeps one entry per CDR3 protein. The repertoire holds over 550,000 distinct CDR3 sequences, with roughly 27% as singletons. The CDR3 is 16 amino acids. The V gene end was trimmed by 4 bases and the J gene end by 3 bases; junction bases not matched to a gene: 12. Germline V gene data show CDR1 as SGHVS and CDR2 as FNYEAQ. This record comes from a study of molecular identifiers for immune sequencing clone quantification. Naive CD8 sequencing libraries were generated from 20,000 to 1,000,000 sorted cells, with 10%, 30% or 50% RNA as input. In the sort, naive CD8 T cells were defined as CD8+CD4-CCR7+CD45RA+.

The TCR sequence derives from a human donor in good health. Some libraries in this study had Jurkat cell RNA spiked in. This rearrangement joins TRBV7-6 to TRBJ2-7; 7 bases match TRBD1. Sequencing input: naive CD8+ T cells from blood, with Jurkat cell RNA spiked in. Subset described: FACS-sorted CD8+CD4-CCR7+CD45RA+ naive T cells. DNA for the CDR3: TGTGCCAGCAGCTCCTATCCCCGGGACAGTGACTACGAGCAGTACTTC. This gives the protein CASSSYPRDSDYEQYF. The entire variable domain, with the rest obtained from reference TRBV7-6 and TRBJ2-7, is as follows: GAGVSQSPRYKVTKRGQDVALRCDPISGHVSLYWYRQALGQGPEFLTYFNYEAQQDKSGLPNDRFSAERPEGSISTLTIQRTEQRDSAMYRCASSSYPRDSDYEQYFGPGTRLTVT.